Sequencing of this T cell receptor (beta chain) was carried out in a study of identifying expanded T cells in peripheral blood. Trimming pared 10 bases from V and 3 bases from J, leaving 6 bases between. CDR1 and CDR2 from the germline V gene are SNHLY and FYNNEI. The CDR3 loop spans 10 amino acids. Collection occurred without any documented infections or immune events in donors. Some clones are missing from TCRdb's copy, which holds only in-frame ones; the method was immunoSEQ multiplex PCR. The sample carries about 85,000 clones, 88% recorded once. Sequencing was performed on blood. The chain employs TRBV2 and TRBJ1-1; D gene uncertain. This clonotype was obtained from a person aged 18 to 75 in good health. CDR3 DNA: TGTGCCACGAGGTACACTGAAGCTTTCTTT. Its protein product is CATRYTEAFF.